Below are 13 T cell receptor beta chains sequenced from a single sample in a study of T cell repertoires in cytomegalovirus infection. TCRdb fed the reads into MiXCR, producing one record per CDR3 protein. The data hold about 530,000 distinct CDR3 sequences, with approximately 26% observed a single time. The sequenced sample was PBMCs. These TCRs come from a human donor in good health (CMV status not recorded). Some clones in this sample may be carry-over from other donors' samples.

This chain joins TRBV28 and TRBJ2-7; D gene ambiguous. There are 14 residues in the CDR3. V gave up 1 base and J gave up 3 bases, with 10 bases separating them. CDR1 is MDHEN and CDR2 is SYDVKM in the germline V gene. For the CDR3, the DNA is TGTGCCAGCAGTTTATCCGCTGGTTACTACGAGCAGTACTTC. Translating gives CASSLSAGYYEQYF.

This clonotype occurred a few times. The chain carries TRBV20-1 and TRBJ2-1, with D perhaps TRBD2 (5 bases). Looked up from germline, CDR1 is DFQATT and CDR2 is SNEGSKA (reference sequence). V shed 1 base and J shed 6 bases, with 10 bases lying between them. CDR3 length equals 13 residues. The CDR3 protein is CSARGSEGNEQFF. DNA of the CDR3: TGCAGTGCTAGAGGGAGCGAGGGCAATGAGCAGTTCTTC.

V gene TRBV20-1 combines with J gene TRBJ2-7; D call uncertain. This CDR3 spans 16 amino acids. With 1 base removed from V and 4 bases from J, the gap between germline ends came to 20 bases. CDR1 and CDR2 (germline): DFQATT, SNEGSKA (reference sequence). CDR3 nucleotide sequence: TGCAGTGCTAGAGGTGTAGTGGGCCGAGAGATATACGAGCAGTACTTC. This translates into CSARGVVGREIYEQYF.

Ten or more counts support this clonotype. The chain links TRBV7-2 to TRBJ2-3; 10 bases map to TRBD2. The CDR3 totals 16 residues. V shed 4 bases, J shed 3 bases, and the junction held 7 bases outside the gene matches. Germline V gene sequence: CDR1 SGHTA, CDR2 FQGNSA. The CDR3 DNA is TGTGCCAGCAGCTCCGGACTAGCGGTCGGGACAGATACGCAGTATTTT. Amino acids: CASSSGLAVGTDTQYF.

This clonotype was seen once. This sequence joins TRBV4-3 and TRBJ1-1, with D unclear. V was clipped by 0 bases and J by 6 bases, with 11 bases between them. From germline, CDR1 is LGHNA and CDR2 YSLEER. This CDR3 region has 14 residues. CDR3 sequence reads: CASSQDLGSAEAFF. As DNA, the CDR3 is TGCGCCAGCAGCCAAGATCTGGGGAGCGCTGAAGCTTTCTTT.

V gene TRBV7-6 combines with J gene TRBJ1-6; D unclear. The germline CDR1 and CDR2 sequences are SGHVS and FNYEAQ. The CDR3 runs to 13 residues. The germline V and J ends were trimmed by 5 bases and 4 bases, with 6 bases remaining between them. The CDR3 reads CASSVSYNSPLHF. In nucleotides, the CDR3 is TGTGCCAGCAGCGTTAGTTATAATTCACCCCTCCACTTT.

This clonotype has only one observation. J is TRBJ1-2 and V is TRBV12-3 or TRBV12-4; D unclear. The CDR3 totals 11 residues. V was cut by 4 bases and J by 9 bases, with 9 bases left in between. DNA for the CDR3: TGTGCCAGCAGTTCCGGGAAGAGCTACACCTTC. Protein product: CASSSGKSYTF.

This clonotype was seen more than once but under ten times. The chain combines TRBV29-1 with TRBJ1-2, with TRBD1 identical over 9 bases. Trimming took 6 bases from V and 4 from J; bases not matched to a gene: 9. This CDR3 contains 14 residues. The germline CDR1 and CDR2 sequences are SQVTM and ANQGSEA. The CDR3 nucleotides are TGCAGCGTCGTGGGACAGGGAAACAGCTATGGCTACACCTTC. It translates to CSVVGQGNSYGYTF.

This clonotype was found many times. The rearrangement joins TRBV7-2 to TRBJ2-2; D gene unclear. CDR3 length equals 13 residues. Germline CDR1 is SGHTA and CDR2 is FQGNSA. Deletions cut 6 bases from V and 5 bases from J, with 10 bases between. The CDR3 DNA follows: TGTGCCAGCAGGGGCGGCCGGACCGGGGAGCTGTTTTTT. Its protein is CASRGGRTGELFF.

CDR3: CASSFTGWERYF. In DNA, the CDR3 is TGTGCCAGCAGCTTTACGGGGTGGGAAAGGTACTTC. This chain uses TRBV7-8 with TRBJ2-5; D might be TRBD2 (5 bases). Germline V gene data show CDR1 as SGHVS and CDR2 as FQNEAQ. Trimming took off 3 bases at V and 13 bases at J, with 15 bases between the two ends. This CDR3 contains 12 residues.

The chain combines TRBV29-1 with TRBJ2-4; D is perhaps TRBD1 or TRBD2 (6 bases each). The germline V gene has CDR1 SQVTM and CDR2 ANQGSEA. Deletions cut 4 bases from V and 0 bases from J, with 7 bases between. The CDR3 sequence is 13 residues long. The CDR3 DNA is TGCAGCGTTGGGGGGGCAGCCAAAAACATTCAGTACTTC. As protein: CSVGGAAKNIQYF.

This chain joins TRBV12-3 or TRBV12-4 and TRBJ2-1, with D hard to call. This CDR3 contains 15 residues. V lost 3 bases, J lost 4 bases, and 13 bases lay in between. The CDR3 is CASSLGPTIYNEQFF. CDR3 nucleotides: TGTGCCAGCAGTTTGGGTCCAACTATATACAATGAGCAGTTCTTC.

This chain links TRBV7-9 with TRBJ2-2; D ambiguous. Looked up from germline, CDR1 is SEHNR and CDR2 is FQNEAQ (reference sequence). V lost 0 bases to trimming and J lost 4 bases, with 9 bases between them. The CDR3 spans 15 residues. The CDR3 loop is CASSLAATSTGELFF. The CDR3 coding sequence is TGTGCCAGCAGCTTAGCAGCTACGAGCACCGGGGAGCTGTTTTTT.